The 2 T cell receptor beta chains below were found in one sample sequenced in a study of molecular identifiers for immune sequencing clone quantification. MiXCR was run by TCRdb on the PCR reads, yielding one entry per CDR3 protein. The data contain thousands of distinct CDR3 sequences, 18% of them singletons. The sample taken for sequencing was naive CD8+ T cells from blood, with Jurkat cell RNA spiked in. Subset denoted: FACS-sorted CD8+CD4-CCR7+CD45RA+ naive T cells. These receptors came from a human donor in good health. Some libraries in this study had Jurkat cell RNA spiked in.

This clonotype turned up a few times. CDR3 amino acids: CSASPKSTSDYEQYF. The CDR3 region has the DNA TGCAGTGCCTCGCCCAAATCGACTAGCGACTACGAGCAGTACTTC. The V call is TRBV20-1, the J call TRBJ2-7; 8 nucleotides line up with TRBD2. Trimming removed 6 bases from V and 3 bases from J; junction bases left unmatched: 13. CDR1 DFQATT and CDR2 SNEGSKA come from the germline V gene (reference sequence). The CDR3 is made up of 15 amino acids.

This clonotype is deemed large. CDR3: CSVEGLGYNEQFF. CDR3 nucleotide sequence: TGCAGCGTTGAGGGACTCGGTTACAATGAGCAGTTCTTC. The rearrangement uses TRBV29-1 and TRBJ2-1, with D possibly TRBD2 on 6 matching bases. The CDR3 length is 13 residues. The germline V gene encodes CDR1 SQVTM and CDR2 ANQGSEA. V was trimmed by 3 bases and J by 4 bases, leaving 10 bases between them.